This TCR beta chain was obtained from a study of blood T cell repertoires in COVID-19. For the study at large: COVID-19 samples collected from the United States, Italy and Spain covered acute and convalescent phases.

As originally analysed: Reference gene primer amplification yielded estimated nucleated cell counts. Profiling relied on immunoSEQ multiplex PCR, and the TCRdb table lists in-frame clones only, not all of them. The D gene and trimming were derived from the DNA, and the V and J assignments and clone size from that table. The top ten clones hold around 1.5% of a sample with some 170,000 clones, 87% of them seen once. The sample comprised peripheral blood. The TCR originated in a woman between 45 and 60 years old with acute or convalescent COVID-19.

The CDR3 spells CASSPTGDGHPQHF. CDR3 nucleotides: TGTGCCAGCAGCCCGACAGGGGATGGCCATCCCCAGCATTTT. The gene calls are TRBV3-1 (or the pseudogene TRBV3-2) and TRBJ1-5, with 8 bases that match TRBD1. There are 14 residues in the CDR3. The V and J ends lost 4 bases and 10 bases, in that order; junction bases with no gene match: 9. Per germline, CDR1 LGHDT and CDR2 YNNKEL (reference sequence).